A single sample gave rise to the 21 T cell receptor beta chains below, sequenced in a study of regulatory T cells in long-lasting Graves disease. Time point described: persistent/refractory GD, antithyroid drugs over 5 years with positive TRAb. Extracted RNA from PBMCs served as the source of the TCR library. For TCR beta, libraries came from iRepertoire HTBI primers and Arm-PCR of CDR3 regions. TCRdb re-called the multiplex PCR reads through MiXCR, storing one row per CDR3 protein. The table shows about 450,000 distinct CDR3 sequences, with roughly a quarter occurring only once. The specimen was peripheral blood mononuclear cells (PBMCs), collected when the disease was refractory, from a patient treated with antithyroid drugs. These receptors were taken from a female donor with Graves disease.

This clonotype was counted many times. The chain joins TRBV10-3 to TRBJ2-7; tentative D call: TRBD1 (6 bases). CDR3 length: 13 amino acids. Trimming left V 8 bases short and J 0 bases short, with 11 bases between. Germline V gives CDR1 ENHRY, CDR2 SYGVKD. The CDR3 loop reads CAIGGSSSYEQYF. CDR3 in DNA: TGTGCCATCGGGGGCTCTAGCTCCTACGAGCAGTACTTC.

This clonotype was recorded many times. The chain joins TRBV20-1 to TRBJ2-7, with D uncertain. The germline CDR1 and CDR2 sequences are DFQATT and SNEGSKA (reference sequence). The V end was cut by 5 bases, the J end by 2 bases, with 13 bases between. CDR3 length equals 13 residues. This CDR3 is CSALLDGTYEQYF. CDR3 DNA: TGCAGTGCTCTTCTGGACGGAACCTACGAGCAGTACTTC.

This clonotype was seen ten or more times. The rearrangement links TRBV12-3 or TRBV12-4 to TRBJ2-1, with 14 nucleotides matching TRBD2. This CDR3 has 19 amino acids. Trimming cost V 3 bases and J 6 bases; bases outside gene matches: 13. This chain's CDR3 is CASSFRAQGLAGVGNEQFF. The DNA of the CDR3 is TGTGCCAGCAGTTTTCGCGCCCAGGGACTAGCGGGAGTAGGCAATGAGCAGTTCTTC.

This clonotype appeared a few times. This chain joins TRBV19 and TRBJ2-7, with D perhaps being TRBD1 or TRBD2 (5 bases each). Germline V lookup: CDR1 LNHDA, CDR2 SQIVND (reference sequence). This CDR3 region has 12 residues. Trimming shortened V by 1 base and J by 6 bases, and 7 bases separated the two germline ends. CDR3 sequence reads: CASSIVGGEQYF. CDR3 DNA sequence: TGTGCCAGTAGTATAGTTGGGGGCGAGCAGTACTTC. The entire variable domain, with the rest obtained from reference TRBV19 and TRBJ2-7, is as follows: DGGITQSPKYLFRKEGQNVTLSCEQNLNHDAMYWYRQDPGQGLRLIYYSQIVNDFQKGDIAEGYSVSREKKESFPLTVTSAQKNPTAFYLCASSIVGGEQYFGPGTRLTVT.

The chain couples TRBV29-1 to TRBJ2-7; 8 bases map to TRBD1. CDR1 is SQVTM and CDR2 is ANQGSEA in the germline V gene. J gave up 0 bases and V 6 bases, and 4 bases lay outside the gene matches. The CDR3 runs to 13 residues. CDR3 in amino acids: CSVATGASYEQYF. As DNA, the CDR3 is TGCAGCGTCGCGACAGGGGCCTCCTACGAGCAGTACTTC.

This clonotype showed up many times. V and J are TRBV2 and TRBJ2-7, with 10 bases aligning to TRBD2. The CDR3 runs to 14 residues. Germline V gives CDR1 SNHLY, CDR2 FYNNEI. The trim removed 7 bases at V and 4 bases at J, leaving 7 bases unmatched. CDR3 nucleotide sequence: TGTGCCAGCATTGTAAGCGGGAGGGGTTACGAGCAGTACTTC. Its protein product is CASIVSGRGYEQYF.

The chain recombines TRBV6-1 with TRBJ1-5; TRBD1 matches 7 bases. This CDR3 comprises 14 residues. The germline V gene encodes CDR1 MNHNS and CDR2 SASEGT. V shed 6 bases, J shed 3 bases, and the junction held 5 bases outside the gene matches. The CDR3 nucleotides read TGTGCCAGCAGGAAGGGACAGACCAATCAGCCCCAGCATTTT. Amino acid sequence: CASRKGQTNQPQHF.

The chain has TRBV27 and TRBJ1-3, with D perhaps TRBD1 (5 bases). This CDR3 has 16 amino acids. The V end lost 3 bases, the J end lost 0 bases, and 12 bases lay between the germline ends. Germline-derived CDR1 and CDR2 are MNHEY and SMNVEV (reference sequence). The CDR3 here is CASSFQGPYSGNTIYF. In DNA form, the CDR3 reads TGTGCCAGCAGTTTCCAGGGACCTTACTCTGGAAACACCATATATTTT.

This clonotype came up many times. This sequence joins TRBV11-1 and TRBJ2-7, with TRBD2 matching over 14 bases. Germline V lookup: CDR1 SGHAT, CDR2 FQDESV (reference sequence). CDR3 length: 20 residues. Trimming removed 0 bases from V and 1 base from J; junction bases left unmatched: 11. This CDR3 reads CASSLAPGTSGRGRSYEQYF. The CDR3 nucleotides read TGTGCCAGCAGCTTAGCCCCCGGGACTAGCGGGAGAGGGAGATCCTACGAGCAGTACTTC.

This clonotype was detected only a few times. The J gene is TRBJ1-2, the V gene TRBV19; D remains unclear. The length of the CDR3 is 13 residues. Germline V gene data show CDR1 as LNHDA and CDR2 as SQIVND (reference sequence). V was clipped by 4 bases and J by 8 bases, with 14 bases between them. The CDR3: CASSRLGDQGYTF. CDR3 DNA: TGTGCCAGTAGTAGGTTAGGCGACCAAGGCTACACCTTC.

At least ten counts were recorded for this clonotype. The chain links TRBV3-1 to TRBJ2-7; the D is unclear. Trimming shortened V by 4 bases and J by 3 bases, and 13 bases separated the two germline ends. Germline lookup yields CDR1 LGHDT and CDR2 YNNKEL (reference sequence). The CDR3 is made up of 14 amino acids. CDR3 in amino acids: CASSPWPALYEQYF. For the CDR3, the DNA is TGTGCCAGCAGCCCCTGGCCGGCACTCTACGAGCAGTACTTC.

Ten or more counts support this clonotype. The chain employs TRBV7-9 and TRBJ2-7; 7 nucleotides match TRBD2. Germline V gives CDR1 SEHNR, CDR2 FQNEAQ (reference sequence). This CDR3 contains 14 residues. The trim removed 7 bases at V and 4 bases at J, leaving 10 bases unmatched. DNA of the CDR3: TGTGCCAGCAACGTAGCGGGCGGACAATACGAGCAGTACTTC. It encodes CASNVAGGQYEQYF.

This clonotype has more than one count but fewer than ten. CDR3 sequence: CSARDGAGINQPQHF. The CDR3 DNA follows: TGCAGTGCTAGAGATGGGGCAGGCATCAATCAGCCCCAGCATTTT. The chain recombines TRBV20-1 with TRBJ1-5; D perhaps matches TRBD1 (5 bases). V lost 0 bases and J lost 3, with 12 bases in between. CDR1 DFQATT and CDR2 SNEGSKA come from the germline V gene (reference sequence). CDR3 size: 15 residues.

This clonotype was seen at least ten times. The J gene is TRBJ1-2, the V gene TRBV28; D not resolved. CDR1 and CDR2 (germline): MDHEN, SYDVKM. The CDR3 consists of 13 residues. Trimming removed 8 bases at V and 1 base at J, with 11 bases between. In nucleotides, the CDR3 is TGTGCCAGCTCGGTCAGACTTAACTATGGCTACACCTTC. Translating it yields CASSVRLNYGYTF.

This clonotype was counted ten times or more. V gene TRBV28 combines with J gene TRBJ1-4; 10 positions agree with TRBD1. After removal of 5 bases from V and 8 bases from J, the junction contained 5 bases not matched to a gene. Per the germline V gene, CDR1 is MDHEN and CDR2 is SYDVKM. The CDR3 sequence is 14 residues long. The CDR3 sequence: CASSPGDRGEKLFF. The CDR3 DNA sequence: TGTGCCAGCAGTCCTGGGGACAGGGGAGAAAAACTGTTTTTT.

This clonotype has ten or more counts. The CDR3 nucleotides read TGCAGTGCGTCTCTAGCGGGAGGGAACTACGAGCAGTACTTC. Its protein is CSASLAGGNYEQYF. This rearrangement joins TRBV20-1 to TRBJ2-7; 12 bases map to TRBD2. CDR3 length: 14 amino acids. Trimming cost V 6 bases and J 3 bases; bases outside gene matches: 6. Germline-derived CDR1 and CDR2 are DFQATT and SNEGSKA (reference sequence).

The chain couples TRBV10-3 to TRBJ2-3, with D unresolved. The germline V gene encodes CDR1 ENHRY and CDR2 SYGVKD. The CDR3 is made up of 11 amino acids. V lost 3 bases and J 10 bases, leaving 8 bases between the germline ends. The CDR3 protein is CAISEAIAQYF. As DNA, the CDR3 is TGTGCCATCAGTGAAGCTATAGCGCAGTATTTT.

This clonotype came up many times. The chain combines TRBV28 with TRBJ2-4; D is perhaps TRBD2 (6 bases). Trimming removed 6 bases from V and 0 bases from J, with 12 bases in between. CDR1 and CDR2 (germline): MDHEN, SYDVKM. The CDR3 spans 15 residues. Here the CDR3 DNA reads TGTGCCAGCAGCCCTGGCGGGACAGCCAAAAACATTCAGTACTTC. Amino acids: CASSPGGTAKNIQYF.

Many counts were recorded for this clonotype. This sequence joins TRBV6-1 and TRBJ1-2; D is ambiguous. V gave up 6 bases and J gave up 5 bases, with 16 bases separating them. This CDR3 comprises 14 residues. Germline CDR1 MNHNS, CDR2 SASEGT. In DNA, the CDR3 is TGTGCCAGCAGCCCAACAGACATTGGGTATGGCTACACCTTC. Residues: CASSPTDIGYGYTF.

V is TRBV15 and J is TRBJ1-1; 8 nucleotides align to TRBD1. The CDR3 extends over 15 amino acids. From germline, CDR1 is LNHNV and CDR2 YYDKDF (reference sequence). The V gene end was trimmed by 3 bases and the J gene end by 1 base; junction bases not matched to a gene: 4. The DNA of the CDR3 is TGTGCCACCAGCAGTGACAGGGGATGGAACACTGAAGCTTTCTTT. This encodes CATSSDRGWNTEAFF.

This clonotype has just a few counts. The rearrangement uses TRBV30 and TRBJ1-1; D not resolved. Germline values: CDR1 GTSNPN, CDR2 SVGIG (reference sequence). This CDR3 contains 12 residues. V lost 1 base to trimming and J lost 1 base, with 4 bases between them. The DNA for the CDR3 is TGTGCCTGGAGTGAGGGGAACACTGAAGCTTTCTTT. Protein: CAWSEGNTEAFF.